These 10 T cell receptor beta chains came from one sample sequenced in a study of cytomegalovirus exposure and HLA in healthy donors. With 60 Vbeta and 13 Jbeta primers, the PCR was carried out. Measured with immunoSEQ multiplex PCR; TCRdb has only the in-frame clones, and not every one. The sample consists of some 150,000 clones, about 80% of them appearing once. Source material: PBMCs. The receptors were gathered from a man aged 25-40 years in good health and CMV-seropositive.

This rearrangement joins TRBV27 to TRBJ1-5, with 11 bases identical to TRBD1. The CDR3 covers 18 residues. Germline-derived CDR1 and CDR2 are MNHEY and SMNVEV (reference sequence). J gave up 1 base and V 6 bases, and 11 bases lay outside the gene matches. The CDR3 spells CASRTYGQGASSNQPQHF. In DNA form, the CDR3 reads TGTGCCAGCAGAACTTATGGACAGGGGGCATCGAGCAATCAGCCCCAGCATTTT.

This chain links TRBV5-6 with TRBJ2-7, with TRBD1 as a possible D gene (6 bases). Looked up from germline, CDR1 is SGHDT and CDR2 is YYEEEE. Trimming stripped 0 bases from V and 3 bases from J, with 7 bases between. The CDR3 length is 13 residues. The CDR3 coding sequence is TGTGCCAGCAGCTTGGGGACAGACTACGAGCAGTACTTC. Encoded protein: CASSLGTDYEQYF.

The rearrangement links TRBV6-5 to TRBJ2-7; TRBD2 matches at 7 bases. The CDR3 contains 13 residues. The germline CDR1 and CDR2 sequences are MNHEY and SVGAGI. V shed 5 bases and J 4 bases; nucleotides not matched to a gene: 5. Here the CDR3 DNA reads TGTGCCAGCAGTCCTAGCGGACCGTACGAGCAGTACTTC. It yields the protein CASSPSGPYEQYF.

The rearrangement joins TRBV6-5 to TRBJ2-1; weak D call: TRBD2 (5 bases). The CDR3 loop spans 16 amino acids. The V end was cut by 0 bases, the J end by 5 bases, with 14 bases between. The V gene's germline CDR1 is MNHEY and CDR2 SVGAGI. The CDR3 region is CASSYSVGELNNEQFF. The CDR3 DNA reads TGTGCCAGCAGTTACTCGGTGGGAGAACTGAACAATGAGCAGTTCTTC.

This clone came up once. This chain connects TRBV5-6 to TRBJ1-2, with 7 bases matching TRBD1. Germline CDR1 is SGHDT and CDR2 is YYEEEE. The CDR3 contains 13 residues. V lost 4 bases to trimming and J lost 3 bases; unmatched junction nucleotides: 3. In DNA, the CDR3 is TGTGCCAGCAGCGGGGACAGCGACTATGGCTACACCTTC. Translated, it gives CASSGDSDYGYTF.

This chain uses TRBV28 with TRBJ2-7; D may be TRBD2 (6 bases). Germline V gene sequence: CDR1 MDHEN, CDR2 SYDVKM. The CDR3 runs to 13 residues. The V end was cut by 8 bases, the J end by 6 bases, with 17 bases between. The DNA for the CDR3 is TGTGCCAGCGGGGGGACGGCTCCCAGCGAGCAGTACTTC. Translated: CASGGTAPSEQYF. Full variable domain (outside the CDR3, taken from reference TRBV28 and TRBJ2-7): DVKVTQSSRYLVKRTGEKVFLECVQDMDHENMFWYRQDPGLGLRLIYFSYDVKMKEKGDIPEGYSVSREKKERFSLILESASTNQTSMYLCASGGTAPSEQYFGPGTRLTVT.

The rearrangement links TRBV2 to TRBJ2-5, with a weak D call TRBD2 (5 bases). Germline CDR1 is SNHLY and CDR2 is FYNNEI. V was clipped by 1 base and J by 1 base, with 10 bases between them. This CDR3 spans 15 amino acids. CDR3 nucleotide sequence: TGTGCCAGCAGTGAAGGGCCCGGGGTCCAAGAGACCCAGTACTTC. Protein: CASSEGPGVQETQYF.

This chain connects TRBV23-1 to TRBJ1-2; no reliable D call. TRBV23-1 is labeled an ORF, and its function is uncertain. Trimming left V 0 bases short and J 0 bases short, with 11 bases between. The CDR3 is made up of 16 amino acids. CDR3 in DNA: TGCGCCAGCAGTCAATCTTGCGTAGAAGCTAACTATGGCTACACCTTC. Encoded protein: CASSQSCVEANYGYTF.

A single count supports this clone. J is TRBJ1-1 and V is TRBV28; D not certain. The CDR3 length is 13 residues. Trimming took 8 bases from V and 0 from J, leaving 10 bases between them. CDR1 is MDHEN and CDR2 is SYDVKM in the germline V gene. CDR3 DNA sequence: TGTGCCAGCTCACTAGTTTTGAACACTGAAGCTTTCTTT. This codes for CASSLVLNTEAFF.

The chain employs TRBV7-7 and TRBJ2-1, with D possibly being TRBD2 (6 bases). CDR1 SSHAT and CDR2 FNYEAQ come from the germline V gene (reference sequence). Deletions cut 4 bases from V and 5 bases from J, with 9 bases between. This CDR3 has 13 residues. CDR3 region: CASSWGLHNEQFF. In DNA, the CDR3 is TGTGCCAGCAGCTGGGGACTTCACAATGAGCAGTTCTTC. Together with reference TRBV7-7 and TRBJ2-1, the CDR3 gives the full variable domain: GAGVSQSPRYKVTKRGQDVTLRCDPISSHATLYWYQQALGQGPEFLTYFNYEAQPDKSGLPSDRFSAERPEGSISTLTIQRTEQRDSAMYRCASSWGLHNEQFFGPGTRLTVL.